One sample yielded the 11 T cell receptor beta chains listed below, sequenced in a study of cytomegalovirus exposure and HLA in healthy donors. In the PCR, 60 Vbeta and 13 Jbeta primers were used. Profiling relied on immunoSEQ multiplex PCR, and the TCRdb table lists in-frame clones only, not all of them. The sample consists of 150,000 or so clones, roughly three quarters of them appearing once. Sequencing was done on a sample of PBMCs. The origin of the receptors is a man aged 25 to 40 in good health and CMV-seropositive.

The chain's CDR3 is CASSFGRGGATDTQYF. CDR3 DNA sequence: TGTGCCAGCAGCTTTGGGAGGGGGGGAGCCACAGATACGCAGTATTTT. The chain recombines TRBV7-9 with TRBJ2-3; the D gene is possibly TRBD2 (7 bases). Germline values: CDR1 SEHNR, CDR2 FQNEAQ (reference sequence). The CDR3 sequence is 16 residues long. Trimming shortened V by 3 bases and J by 2 bases, and 15 bases separated the two germline ends. The whole variable domain, remainder taken from reference TRBV7-9 and TRBJ2-3, is DTGVSQNPRHKITKRGQNVTFRCDPISEHNRLYWYRQTLGQGPEFLTYFQNEAQLEKSRLLSDRFSAERPKGSFSTLEIQRTEQGDSAMYLCASSFGRGGATDTQYFGPGTRLTVL.

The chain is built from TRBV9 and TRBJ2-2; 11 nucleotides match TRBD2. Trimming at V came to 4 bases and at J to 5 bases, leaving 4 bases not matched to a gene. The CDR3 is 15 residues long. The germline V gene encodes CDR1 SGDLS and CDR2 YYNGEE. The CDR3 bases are TGTGCCAGCAGCTCGCGGACTAGCGGGACCGGGGAGCTGTTTTTT. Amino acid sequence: CASSSRTSGTGELFF.

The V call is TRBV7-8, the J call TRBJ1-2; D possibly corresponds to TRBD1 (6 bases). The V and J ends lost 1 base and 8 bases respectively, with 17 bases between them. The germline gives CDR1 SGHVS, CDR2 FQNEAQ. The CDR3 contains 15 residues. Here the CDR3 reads CASSLDGAQGRGYTF. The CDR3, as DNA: TGTGCCAGCAGCTTAGATGGGGCCCAGGGGAGAGGCTACACCTTC.

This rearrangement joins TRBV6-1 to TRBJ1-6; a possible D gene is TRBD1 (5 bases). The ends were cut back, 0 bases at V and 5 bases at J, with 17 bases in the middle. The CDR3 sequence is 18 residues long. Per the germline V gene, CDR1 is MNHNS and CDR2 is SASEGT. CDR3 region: CASSEALRGRVNNSPLHF. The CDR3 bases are TGTGCCAGCAGTGAAGCGCTTCGGGGGAGGGTAAATAATTCACCCCTCCACTTT.

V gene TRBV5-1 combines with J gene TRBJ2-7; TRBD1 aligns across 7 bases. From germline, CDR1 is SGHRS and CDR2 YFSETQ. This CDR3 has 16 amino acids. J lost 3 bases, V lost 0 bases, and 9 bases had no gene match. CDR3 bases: TGCGCCAGCAGCTTGGCCACAGGGGAACGCAACTACGAGCAGTACTTC. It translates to CASSLATGERNYEQYF. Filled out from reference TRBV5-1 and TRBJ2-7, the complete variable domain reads KAGVTQTPRYLIKTRGQQVTLSCSPISGHRSVSWYQQTPGQGLQFLFEYFSETQRNKGNFPGRFSGRQFSNSRSEMNVSTLELGDSALYLCASSLATGERNYEQYFGPGTRLTVT.

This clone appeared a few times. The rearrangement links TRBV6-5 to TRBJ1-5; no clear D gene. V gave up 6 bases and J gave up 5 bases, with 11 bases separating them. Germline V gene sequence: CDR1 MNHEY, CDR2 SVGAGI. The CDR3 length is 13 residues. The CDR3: CASSRREYQPQHF. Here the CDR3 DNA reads TGTGCCAGCAGCCGACGGGAGTATCAGCCCCAGCATTTT.

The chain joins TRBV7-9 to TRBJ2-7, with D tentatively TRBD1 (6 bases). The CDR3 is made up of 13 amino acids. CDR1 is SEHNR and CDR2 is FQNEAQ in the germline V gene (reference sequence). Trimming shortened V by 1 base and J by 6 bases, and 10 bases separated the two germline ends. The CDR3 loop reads CASSLGPGAEQYF. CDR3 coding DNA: TGTGCCAGCAGCTTAGGTCCAGGGGCCGAGCAGTACTTC.

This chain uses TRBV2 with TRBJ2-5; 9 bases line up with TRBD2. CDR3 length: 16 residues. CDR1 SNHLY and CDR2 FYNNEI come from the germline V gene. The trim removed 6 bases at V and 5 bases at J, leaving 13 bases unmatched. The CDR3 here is CASRKTSGMGRETQYF. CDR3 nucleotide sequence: TGTGCCAGCAGGAAGACTAGCGGAATGGGCCGGGAGACCCAGTACTTC. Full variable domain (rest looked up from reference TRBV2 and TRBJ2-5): EPEVTQTPSHQVTQMGQEVILRCVPISNHLYFYWYRQILGQKVEFLVSFYNNEISEKSEIFDDQFSVERPDGSNFTLKIRSTKLEDSAMYFCASRKTSGMGRETQYFGPGTRLLVL.

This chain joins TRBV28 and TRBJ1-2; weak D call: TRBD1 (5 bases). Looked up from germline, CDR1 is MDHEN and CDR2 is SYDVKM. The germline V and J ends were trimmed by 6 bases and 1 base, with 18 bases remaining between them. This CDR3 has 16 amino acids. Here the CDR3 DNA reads TGTGCCAGCAGCGTTACTGGGGCAAGGCTTAACTATGGCTACACCTTC. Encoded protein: CASSVTGARLNYGYTF.

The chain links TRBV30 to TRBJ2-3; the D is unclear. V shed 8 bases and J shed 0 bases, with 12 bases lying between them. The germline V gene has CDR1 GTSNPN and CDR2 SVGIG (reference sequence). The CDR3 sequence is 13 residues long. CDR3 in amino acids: CAGNQISTDTQYF. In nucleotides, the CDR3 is TGTGCCGGTAACCAGATTAGCACAGATACGCAGTATTTT. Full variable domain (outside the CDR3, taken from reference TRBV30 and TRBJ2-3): SQTIHQWPATLVQPVGSPLSLECTVEGTSNPNLYWYRQAAGRGLQLLFYSVGIGQISSEVPQNLSASRPQDRQFILSSKKLLLSDSGFYLCAGNQISTDTQYFGPGTRLTVL.

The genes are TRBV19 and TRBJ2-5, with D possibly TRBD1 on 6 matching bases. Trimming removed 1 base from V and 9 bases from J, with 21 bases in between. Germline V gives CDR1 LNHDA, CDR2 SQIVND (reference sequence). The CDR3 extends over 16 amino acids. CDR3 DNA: TGTGCCAGTAGTATAGCCCTAGGACAGACCTCCAGATCCCAGTACTTC. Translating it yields CASSIALGQTSRSQYF.